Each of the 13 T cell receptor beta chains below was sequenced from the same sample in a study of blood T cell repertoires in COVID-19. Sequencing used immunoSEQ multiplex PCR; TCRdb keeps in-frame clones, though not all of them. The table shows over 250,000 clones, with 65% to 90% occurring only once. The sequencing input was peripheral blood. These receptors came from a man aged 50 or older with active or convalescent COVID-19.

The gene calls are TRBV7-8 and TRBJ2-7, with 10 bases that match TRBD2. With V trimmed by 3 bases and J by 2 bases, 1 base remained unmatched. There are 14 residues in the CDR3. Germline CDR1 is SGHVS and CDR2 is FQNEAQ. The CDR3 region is CASSFTSGTYEQYF. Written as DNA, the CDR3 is TGTGCCAGCAGCTTTACTAGCGGGACCTACGAGCAGTACTTC. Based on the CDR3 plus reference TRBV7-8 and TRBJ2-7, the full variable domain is GAGVSQSPRYKVAKRGQDVALRCDPISGHVSLFWYQQALGQGPEFLTYFQNEAQLDKSGLPSDRFFAERPEGSVSTLKIQRTQQEDSAVYLCASSFTSGTYEQYFGPGTRLTVT.

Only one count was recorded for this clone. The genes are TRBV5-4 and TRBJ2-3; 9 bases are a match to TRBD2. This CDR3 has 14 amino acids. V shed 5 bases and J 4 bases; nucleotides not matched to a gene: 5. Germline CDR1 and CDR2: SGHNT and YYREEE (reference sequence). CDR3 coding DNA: TGTGCCAGCAGAAATGAGCGGGAGGCAGATACGCAGTATTTT. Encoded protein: CASRNEREADTQYF.

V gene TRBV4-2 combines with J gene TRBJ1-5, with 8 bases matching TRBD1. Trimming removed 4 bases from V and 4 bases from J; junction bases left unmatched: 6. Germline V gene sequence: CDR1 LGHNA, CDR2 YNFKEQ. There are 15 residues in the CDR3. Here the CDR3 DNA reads TGTGCCAGCAGCCGGATTGGACAGGGAAATCAGCCCCAGCATTTT. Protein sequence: CASSRIGQGNQPQHF.

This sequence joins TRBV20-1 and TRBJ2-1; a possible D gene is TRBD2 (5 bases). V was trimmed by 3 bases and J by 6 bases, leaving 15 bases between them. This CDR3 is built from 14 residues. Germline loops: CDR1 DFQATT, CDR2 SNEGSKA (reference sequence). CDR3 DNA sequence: TGCAGTGCTAGTCGTGGGAGAATGGGCAATGAGCAGTTCTTC. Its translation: CSASRGRMGNEQFF.

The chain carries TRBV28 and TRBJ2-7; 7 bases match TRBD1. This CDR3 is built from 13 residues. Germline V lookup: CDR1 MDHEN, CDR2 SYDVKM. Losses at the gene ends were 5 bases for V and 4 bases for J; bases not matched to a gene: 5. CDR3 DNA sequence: TGTGCCAGCAGTACACAGGGGCAGTACGAGCAGTACTTC. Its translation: CASSTQGQYEQYF.

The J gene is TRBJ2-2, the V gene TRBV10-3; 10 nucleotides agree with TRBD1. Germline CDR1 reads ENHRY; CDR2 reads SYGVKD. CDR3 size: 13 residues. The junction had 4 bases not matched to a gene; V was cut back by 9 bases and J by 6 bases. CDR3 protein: CAIGQGEAGELFF. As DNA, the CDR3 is TGTGCCATAGGACAGGGGGAGGCCGGGGAGCTGTTTTTT.

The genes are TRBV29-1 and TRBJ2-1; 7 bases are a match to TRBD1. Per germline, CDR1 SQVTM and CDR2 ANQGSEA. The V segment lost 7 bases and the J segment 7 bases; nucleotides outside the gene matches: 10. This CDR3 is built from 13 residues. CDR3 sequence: CSGRQGSGNEQFF. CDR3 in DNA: TGCAGCGGGAGACAGGGTTCTGGAAATGAGCAGTTCTTC.

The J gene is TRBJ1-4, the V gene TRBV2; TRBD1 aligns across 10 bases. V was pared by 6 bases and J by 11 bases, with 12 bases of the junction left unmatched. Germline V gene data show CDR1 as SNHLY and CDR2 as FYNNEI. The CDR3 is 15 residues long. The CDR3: CASSPLGQGQRKLFF. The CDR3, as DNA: TGTGCCAGCAGCCCCTTGGGACAGGGGCAGCGGAAACTGTTTTTT. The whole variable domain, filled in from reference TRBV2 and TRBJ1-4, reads EPEVTQTPSHQVTQMGQEVILRCVPISNHLYFYWYRQILGQKVEFLVSFYNNEISEKSEIFDDQFSVERPDGSNFTLKIRSTKLEDSAMYFCASSPLGQGQRKLFFGSGTQLSVL.

CDR3: CASRVTGGIRDEQFF. CDR3 bases: TGTGCCAGTAGGGTGACAGGGGGCATTAGGGATGAGCAGTTCTTC. J is TRBJ2-1 and V is TRBV19; 10 positions match TRBD1. This CDR3 is built from 15 residues. Trimming took 6 bases from V and 8 from J; bases not matched to a gene: 10. CDR1 LNHDA and CDR2 SQIVND come from the germline V gene (reference sequence).

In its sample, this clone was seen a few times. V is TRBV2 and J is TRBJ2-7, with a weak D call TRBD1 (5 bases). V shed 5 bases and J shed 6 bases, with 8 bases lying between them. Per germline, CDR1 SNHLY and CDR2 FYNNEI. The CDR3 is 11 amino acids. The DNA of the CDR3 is TGTGCCAGCAGTCGACAGTCCGAGCAGTACTTC. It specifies CASSRQSEQYF.

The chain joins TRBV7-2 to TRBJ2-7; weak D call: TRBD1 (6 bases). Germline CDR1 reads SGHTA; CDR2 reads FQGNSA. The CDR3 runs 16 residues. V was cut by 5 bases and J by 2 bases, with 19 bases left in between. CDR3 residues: CASSRSGALRAYEQYF. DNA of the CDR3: TGTGCCAGCAGCCGTTCAGGGGCATTAAGGGCCTACGAGCAGTACTTC.

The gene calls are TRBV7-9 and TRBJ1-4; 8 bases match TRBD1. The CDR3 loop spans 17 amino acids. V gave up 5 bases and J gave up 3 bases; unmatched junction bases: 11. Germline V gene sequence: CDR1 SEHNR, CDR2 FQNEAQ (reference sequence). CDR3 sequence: CASSIFDRGRANEKLFF. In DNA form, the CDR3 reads TGTGCCAGCAGCATTTTCGACAGGGGCAGAGCTAATGAAAAACTGTTTTTT. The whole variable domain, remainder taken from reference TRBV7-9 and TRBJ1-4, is DTGVSQNPRHKITKRGQNVTFRCDPISEHNRLYWYRQTLGQGPEFLTYFQNEAQLEKSRLLSDRFSAERPKGSFSTLEIQRTEQGDSAMYLCASSIFDRGRANEKLFFGSGTQLSVL.

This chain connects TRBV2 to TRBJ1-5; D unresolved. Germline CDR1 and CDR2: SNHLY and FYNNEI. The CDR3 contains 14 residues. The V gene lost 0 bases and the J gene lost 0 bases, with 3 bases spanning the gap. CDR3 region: CASSEAYSNQPQHF. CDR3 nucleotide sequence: TGTGCCAGCAGTGAAGCCTATAGCAATCAGCCCCAGCATTTT. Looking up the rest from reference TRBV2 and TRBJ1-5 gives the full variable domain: EPEVTQTPSHQVTQMGQEVILRCVPISNHLYFYWYRQILGQKVEFLVSFYNNEISEKSEIFDDQFSVERPDGSNFTLKIRSTKLEDSAMYFCASSEAYSNQPQHFGDGTRLSIL.